This T cell receptor (beta chain) was found in a study of T cell changes during pregnancy in multiple sclerosis. Looked up from germline, CDR1 is MNHEY and CDR2 is SVGAGI. The CDR3 is made up of 14 amino acids. Deletions cut 0 bases from V and 2 bases from J, with 8 bases between. Some clones are missing from TCRdb's copy, which holds only in-frame ones; the method was immunoSEQ multiplex PCR. The profile shows over 60,000 clones, about nine tenths of them singletons. The count of this clone is one. This specimen was peripheral blood, taken in the third trimester of pregnancy. V gene TRBV6-5 combines with J gene TRBJ2-7; a possible D gene is TRBD2 (7 bases). This TCR was sampled from a female donor in good health, enrolled as a control in a pregnancy study. In DNA form, the CDR3 reads TGTGCCAGCAGTTACTCGGGGGGGCCCTACGAGCAGTACTTC. Protein: CASSYSGGPYEQYF.